These 30 T cell receptor beta chains were all obtained from the same sample, sequenced in a study of tumor-infiltrating lymphocytes in primary liver carcinoma. Total RNA amounting to roughly 450 ng was the source from which TCR beta cDNA was made with a constant-region primer. The TCR beta library was amplified through three nested multiplex PCR rounds in a modified ARM-PCR procedure. Forward primers for TRBV1-TRBV30 and a C-beta reverse primer served the first two PCR rounds, at about 9 cycles each. One entry per CDR3 protein results from TCRdb running MiXCR on the multiplex PCR reads. The sample includes fewer than 250,000 distinct CDR3 sequences, about 61% of them seen just once. Unsorted whole blood yielded the blood RNA, and germline DNA was also extracted. The specimen sequenced was peripheral blood. These receptors all come from a woman aged 55-69 years with primary liver carcinoma and hepatitis B virus infection.

This chain links TRBV23-1 with TRBJ1-1; D unclear. Being an ORF, TRBV23-1 has a function that is uncertain. Trimming removed 8 bases at V and 6 bases at J, with 4 bases between. This CDR3 is 9 amino acids long. The CDR3 here is CASLAEAFF. CDR3 DNA sequence: TGCGCCAGCTTAGCTGAAGCTTTCTTT.

Points on this clonotype: Germline is not matched at one junction end, which may reflect a read error. The CDR3 region has the DNA TGTGCAAACAGAGACGAGCGGGAGGCCCCCAATGAACAGTTCTTC. Amino acid sequence: CANRDEREAPNEQFF. V gene TRBV12-3 or TRBV12-4 combines with J gene TRBJ2-1; 9 bases agree with TRBD2. CDR3 length: 15 amino acids.

This clonotype came up many times. The V and J genes are TRBV11-3 and TRBJ2-7, with 7 bases fitting TRBD1. Germline V gives CDR1 SGHNT, CDR2 YENEEA. The CDR3 consists of 16 residues. The V and J ends lost 5 bases and 3 bases, in that order; junction bases with no gene match: 13. The CDR3 protein is CASSPGQRLLDYEQYF. CDR3 DNA sequence: TGTGCCAGCAGCCCGGGACAGAGACTCTTGGACTACGAGCAGTACTTC.

The chain is built from TRBV11-2 and TRBJ2-3, with unresolved D. Germline lookup yields CDR1 SGHAT and CDR2 FQNNGV. Trimming removed 3 bases from V and 5 bases from J, with 24 bases in between. The CDR3 spans 18 residues. The chain's CDR3 is CASSFDSVFGSGIDTQYF. The CDR3 bases are TGTGCCAGCAGCTTTGATTCGGTTTTCGGGTCTGGCATAGATACGCAGTATTTT.

As to this clonotype: Just one base apart from a much larger clone, this may be a read error. The chain uses TRBV12-3 or TRBV12-4 and TRBJ2-7; D may be TRBD2 (6 bases). V lost 3 bases and J 6 bases, leaving 12 bases between the germline ends. This CDR3 comprises 13 residues. The CDR3 sequence is CASSFLRDCEQYF. CDR3 nucleotides: TGTGCCAGCAGTTTCCTCCGGGACTGCGAGCAGTACTTC.

Concerning this clonotype itself: Mismatch with germline at one junction end may stem from a read error. The gene calls are TRBV11-2 and TRBJ2-3; D possibly matches TRBD1 or TRBD2 (6 bases each). The germline gives CDR1 SGHAT, CDR2 FQNNGV. CDR3 size: 15 residues. In DNA form, the CDR3 reads TGTGCCAGCAGCCCAGCCCGGGGGCTTGGAGATACGCAGTTTTTT. It translates to CASSPARGLGDTQFF. Using reference TRBV11-2 and TRBJ2-3 for the parts outside the CDR3, the full variable domain is EAGVAQSPRYKIIEKRQSVAFWCNPISGHATLYWYQQILGQGPKLLIQFQNNGVVDDSQLPKDRFSAERLKGVDSTLKIQPAKLEDSAVYLCASSPARGLGDTQFFGPGTRLTVL.

As concerns this clonotype: One end of the junction is discordant with germline, which a read error may explain. The chain is built from TRBV12-3 or TRBV12-4 and TRBJ1-3; D is ambiguous. CDR3 length equals 14 residues. The chain's CDR3 is CGSSLVGSVNTIYF. The CDR3 nucleotides are TGTGGCAGCAGTTTAGTGGGCTCTGTAAACACCATATATTTT.

V is TRBV12-3 or TRBV12-4 and J is TRBJ2-5; D is unresolved. CDR3 size: 12 residues. V gave up 10 bases and J gave up 5 bases, with 14 bases separating them. This chain's CDR3 is CATKGLEETQYF. The CDR3 DNA sequence: TGTGCCACCAAAGGGTTAGAGGAGACCCAGTACTTC.

This chain connects TRBV11-2 to TRBJ2-1; no clear D. V gave up 9 bases and J gave up 10 bases, with 28 bases separating them. CDR3 length equals 16 residues. Germline V CDR1 and CDR2: SGHAT, FQNNGV. The CDR3 DNA sequence: TGTGCCAGGAGCCGAACACATAGGACGGTGCATGTGGAGCAGTTCTTC. It is translated as CARSRTHRTVHVEQFF.

Concerning this clonotype itself: A much larger clone differs from this one at a single base, so this may be a read error. This chain links TRBV12-3 or TRBV12-4 with TRBJ2-1, with D perhaps matching TRBD1 (5 bases). The CDR3 has 15 residues. In DNA form, the CDR3 reads TGTGCCAGCAGAGGACACTCCGACTCCTACAATGAGAAGTTCTTC. It translates to CASRGHSDSYNEKFF.

Worth noting for this clonotype: One base away lies a much larger clone, so this may be a sequencing read error. This chain uses TRBV5-4 with TRBJ2-1; 8 bases map to TRBD2. There are 14 residues in the CDR3. CDR1 is SGHNT and CDR2 is YYREEE in the germline V gene (reference sequence). This chain's CDR3 is CVSRASGSYNEQFF. In DNA, the CDR3 is TGTGTCAGCAGGGCTAGCGGGTCCTACAATGAGCAGTTCTTC.

Of note for this clonotype: At one end the junction does not follow the germline gene, possibly because of a read error. This chain links TRBV11-2 with TRBJ2-1; TRBD2 agrees at 7 bases. This CDR3 comprises 15 residues. Germline-derived CDR1 and CDR2 are SGHAT and FQNNGV. In nucleotides, the CDR3 is TGTGTCAGCAGCTTTATCTCCGCGGGGGAAATGGGGCAGCTCTTC. It translates to CVSSFISAGEMGQLF. Based on the CDR3 plus reference TRBV11-2 and TRBJ2-1, the full variable domain is EAGVAQSPRYKIIEKRQSVAFWCNPISGHATLYWYQQILGQGPKLLIQFQNNGVVDDSQLPKDRFSAERLKGVDSTLKIQPAKLEDSAVYLCVSSFISAGEMGQLFGPGTRLTVL.

The chain couples TRBV11-2 to TRBJ2-1; a weak D match, TRBD1 (6 bases). This CDR3 comprises 14 residues. Germline CDR1 and CDR2: SGHAT and FQNNGV. The V gene lost 9 bases and the J gene lost 9 bases, with 21 bases spanning the gap. CDR3 in amino acids: CASSPDRSKGEQFF. CDR3 DNA: TGTGCCAGTAGCCCTGACAGGTCTAAGGGTGAGCAGTTCTTC.

This clonotype appeared a few times. The chain uses TRBV6-5 and TRBJ1-3; 7 bases map to TRBD1. In germline, CDR1 is MNHEY, CDR2 SVGAGI. The trim removed 6 bases at V and 9 bases at J, leaving 8 bases unmatched. The CDR3 is 13 amino acids. The CDR3 here is CASSYQGGRTIYF. CDR3 coding DNA: TGTGCCAGCAGCTACCAGGGGGGGCGCACCATATATTTT.

The J gene is TRBJ1-2, the V gene TRBV7-8; D gene ambiguous. Trimming cost V 0 bases and J 11 bases, with 13 bases left between them. Germline assignment: CDR1 SGHVS and CDR2 FQNEAQ. The CDR3 consists of 13 residues. The CDR3 sequence: CASSLAESPHYTF. The CDR3 DNA reads TGTGCCAGCAGCTTAGCGGAGAGTCCACATTACACCTTC.

V and J are TRBV6-1 and TRBJ2-5; D unresolved. Germline V CDR1 and CDR2: MNHNS, SASEGT. CDR3 length: 15 residues. V was cut by 4 bases and J by 2 bases, with 14 bases left in between. CDR3 protein: CASSVLDSQQETQYF. The CDR3 DNA is TGTGCCAGCAGTGTCCTAGACTCTCAACAAGAGACCCAGTACTTC.

This clonotype was counted ten times or more. V is TRBV28 and J is TRBJ2-1; D may be TRBD2 (6 bases). The CDR3 has 10 amino acids. Germline values: CDR1 MDHEN, CDR2 SYDVKM. V lost 8 bases to trimming and J lost 7 bases, with 6 bases between them. The CDR3 DNA reads TGTGCCAGCGGGAGGAATGAGCAGTTCTTC. Its translation is CASGRNEQFF.

In its sample, this clonotype was seen a few times. The genes are TRBV7-8 and TRBJ2-7; D is possibly TRBD2 (6 bases). Looked up from germline, CDR1 is SGHVS and CDR2 is FQNEAQ. CDR3 length: 15 residues. V lost 5 bases and J 7 bases, leaving 21 bases between the germline ends. This CDR3 is CASSVIAGSPGEQYF. The CDR3 DNA reads TGTGCCAGCAGCGTAATCGCGGGGAGCCCGGGGGAGCAGTACTTC.

This clonotype was recorded at least ten times. The chain is built from TRBV6-5 and TRBJ2-3, with TRBD2 as a possible D gene (5 bases). This CDR3 spans 16 amino acids. The ends were cut back, 5 bases at V and 1 base at J, with 16 bases in the middle. CDR1 is MNHEY, CDR2 SVGAGI, per germline. The CDR3 DNA follows: TGTGCCAGCAGTGAGGGCAGTTTCTGGGGCACAGATACGCAGTATTTT. This sequence encodes CASSEGSFWGTDTQYF.

The chain carries TRBV18 and TRBJ2-5; tentatively, D is TRBD1 or TRBD2 (5 bases each). Germline loops: CDR1 KGHSH, CDR2 LQKENI. The CDR3 extends over 12 amino acids. The V end lost 6 bases, the J end lost 4 bases, and 9 bases lay between the germline ends. The CDR3 protein is CASSSGGETQYF. Written as DNA, the CDR3 is TGTGCCAGCTCTTCTGGGGGAGAGACCCAGTACTTC.

A single count supports this clonotype. This sequence joins TRBV11-2 and TRBJ2-1; the D gene is possibly TRBD2 (6 bases). Germline CDR1 SGHAT, CDR2 FQNNGV. There are 13 residues in the CDR3. Trimming shortened V by 2 bases and J by 7 bases, and 9 bases separated the two germline ends. The CDR3 region has the DNA TGTGCCAGCAGCTTACTAGGAGGGAATGAGCAGTTCTTC. This codes for CASSLLGGNEQFF.

Remarks on this clonotype: A much larger clone lies one base from this, so it may be a read error. The chain carries TRBV7-8 and TRBJ2-3, with TRBD2 matching 13 bases. The germline V gene encodes CDR1 SGHVS and CDR2 FQNEAQ. The CDR3 has 17 residues. J gave up 5 bases and V 4 bases, and 9 bases lay outside the gene matches. CDR3 region: CASSSRTSGSIIDTQYF. CDR3 nucleotides: TGTGCCAGCAGCTCACGGACTAGCGGGAGTATCATAGATACGCAGTATTTT.

The rearrangement joins TRBV6-1 to TRBJ1-5; 7 bases fit TRBD1. Germline CDR1 and CDR2: MNHNS and SASEGT. V lost 4 bases, J lost 3 bases, and 6 bases stayed unmatched. This CDR3 is built from 15 residues. CDR3 DNA: TGTGCCAGCAGTGGGACAGGCCGTAACAATCAGCCCCAGCATTTT. Its translation is CASSGTGRNNQPQHF.

Comments on this clonotype: A junction boundary mismatches the germline segment, possibly from a read error. This sequence joins TRBV11-2 and TRBJ2-3, with unresolved D. Germline loops: CDR1 SGHAT, CDR2 FQNNGV. The CDR3 has 14 amino acids. The CDR3 spells CASSGRFSADAQYF. The CDR3 DNA reads TGTGCCAGCAGCGGCCGCTTTTCCGCAGATGCGCAGTATTTT.

This clonotype has just a few counts. The rearrangement uses TRBV29-1 and TRBJ1-1; 7 positions agree with TRBD1. Looked up from germline, CDR1 is SQVTM and CDR2 is ANQGSEA. The CDR3 has 14 residues. DNA of the CDR3: TGCAGTGCGTTCGGGGACAGCATGAGCACTGAAGCTTTCTTT. This translates into CSAFGDSMSTEAFF.

To note about this clonotype: At one end the junction does not follow the germline gene, possibly because of a read error. J is TRBJ2-2 and V is TRBV5-4, with D perhaps matching TRBD1 (6 bases). This CDR3 spans 15 amino acids. Germline V gene data show CDR1 as SGHNT and CDR2 as YYREEE (reference sequence). DNA for the CDR3: TGTGCCAGCAGCCTCCCAGGGGTTAACACCGGGGAGCTGTATTTT. Translation gives CASSLPGVNTGELYF. The whole variable domain, remainder taken from reference TRBV5-4 and TRBJ2-2, is ETGVTQSPTHLIKTRGQQVTLRCSSQSGHNTVSWYQQALGQGPQFIFQYYREEENGRGNFPPRFSGLQFPNYSSELNVNALELDDSALYLCASSLPGVNTGELYFGEGSRLTVL.

Turning to this clonotype: A junction end diverges from the germline sequence, so it may reflect a read error. V is TRBV11-2 and J is TRBJ2-1; 11 nucleotides agree with TRBD2. Looked up from germline, CDR1 is SGHAT and CDR2 is FQNNGV. The length of the CDR3 is 15 residues. The CDR3 reads CASSFTSGSYNERFF. The CDR3 DNA reads as TGTGCCAGCAGCTTCACTAGCGGGAGTTACAATGAGCGGTTCTTC.

The chain links TRBV18 to TRBJ2-1, with D hard to call. CDR1 KGHSH and CDR2 LQKENI come from the germline V gene. The CDR3 has 16 amino acids. The ends were cut back, 3 bases at V and 1 base at J, with 13 bases in the middle. The CDR3 loop is CASSPRFAESYNEQFF. Written as DNA, the CDR3 is TGTGCCAGCTCACCGCGTTTTGCGGAGTCCTACAATGAGCAGTTCTTC.

The gene calls are TRBV6-1 and TRBJ2-2; the D gene is possibly TRBD1 (5 bases). Trimming took off 6 bases at V and 7 bases at J, with 15 bases between the two ends. The CDR3 is 14 residues long. Germline V CDR1 and CDR2: MNHNS, SASEGT. CDR3 sequence (DNA): TGTGCCAGCAGAGAGACAAGGGGCGGCGGGGAGCTGTTTTTT. Encoded protein: CASRETRGGGELFF.

The chain combines TRBV5-4 with TRBJ2-7, with 7 bases aligning to TRBD1. The V gene's germline CDR1 is SGHNT and CDR2 YYREEE (reference sequence). The ends lost 0 bases at V and 2 bases at J; junction bases unmatched: 8. This CDR3 comprises 16 residues. The CDR3 coding sequence is TGTGCCAGCAGCTTGGCGGGTGGACAGGCCGCCTACGAGCAGTACTTC. This gives the protein CASSLAGGQAAYEQYF.